Sequencing of this TCR beta chain was carried out in a study of blood T cell repertoires in COVID-19. Across the study: Researchers got acute and convalescent COVID-19 samples from the United States, Italy and Spain. T cells, B-cell-depleted T cells, or PBMCs supplied cDNA or gDNA.

In the authors' methods: Amplified reference gene primers provided the basis for estimating nucleated cell counts. Libraries were prepared by immunoSEQ multiplex PCR; TCRdb keeps only in-frame clonotypes and omits some of them. That table supplies the V and J calls and clone size; D and trimming were determined from the DNA. The sample has around 83,000 clones; approximately 81% are singletons. Germline V CDR1 and CDR2: MNHEY, SMNVEV (reference sequence). The CDR3 runs 14 residues. The junction had 5 bases not matched to a gene; V was cut back by 6 bases and J by 6 bases. The chain carries TRBV27 and TRBJ1-6, with 7 bases matching TRBD1. The sequence was collected from a woman aged 70-85 years with acute or convalescent COVID-19. The sample was peripheral blood. Here the CDR3 DNA reads TGTGCCAGCAGGACAGGGATGGCTAATTCACCCCTCCACTTT. Its translation: CASRTGMANSPLHF.